This TCR beta chain was sequenced for a study of blood T cell repertoires in COVID-19. Across the whole study: Collection of acute and convalescent COVID-19 samples took place in the United States, Italy and Spain. In each case, the material was cDNA or gDNA derived from T cells, B-cell-depleted T cells, or PBMCs.

Produced via immunoSEQ multiplex PCR; TCRdb's table is partial and in-frame only. The table has some 210,000 clones, 75% to 90% seen once. Sequenced material: peripheral blood. The clonotype was recovered from a man in his 60s who had recovered from COVID-19.

The CDR3 region is CASSLGGMGGNQPQHF. The CDR3 region has the DNA TGCGCCAGCAGCTTGGGAGGGATGGGAGGGAATCAGCCCCAGCATTTT. The chain combines TRBV5-1 with TRBJ1-5; the D is unclear. V was cut by 0 bases and J by 4 bases, with 14 bases left in between. Germline CDR1 reads SGHRS; CDR2 reads YFSETQ. The CDR3 contains 16 residues.